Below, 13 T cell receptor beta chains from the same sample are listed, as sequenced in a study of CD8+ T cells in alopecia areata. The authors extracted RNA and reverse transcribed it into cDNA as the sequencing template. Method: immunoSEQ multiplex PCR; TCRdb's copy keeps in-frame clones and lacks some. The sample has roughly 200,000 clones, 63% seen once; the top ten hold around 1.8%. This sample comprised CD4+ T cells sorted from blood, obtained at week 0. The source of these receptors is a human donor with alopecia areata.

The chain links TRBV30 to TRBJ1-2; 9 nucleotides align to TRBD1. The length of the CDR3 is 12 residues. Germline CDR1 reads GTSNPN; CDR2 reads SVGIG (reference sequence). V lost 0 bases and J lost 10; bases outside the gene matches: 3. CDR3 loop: CAWSVGTGSYTF. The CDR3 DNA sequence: TGTGCCTGGAGTGTTGGGACAGGGTCCTACACCTTC.

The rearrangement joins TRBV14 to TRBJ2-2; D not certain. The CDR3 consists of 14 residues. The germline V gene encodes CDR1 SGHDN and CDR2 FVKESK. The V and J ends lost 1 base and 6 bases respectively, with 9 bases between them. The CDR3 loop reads CASSQVPGAGELFF. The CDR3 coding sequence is TGTGCCAGCAGCCAAGTACCGGGCGCCGGGGAGCTGTTTTTT. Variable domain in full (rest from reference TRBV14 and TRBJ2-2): EAGVTQFPSHSVIEKGQTVTLRCDPISGHDNLYWYRRVMGKEIKFLLHFVKESKQDESGMPNNRFLAERTGGTYSTLKVQPAELEDSGVYFCASSQVPGAGELFFGEGSRLTVL.

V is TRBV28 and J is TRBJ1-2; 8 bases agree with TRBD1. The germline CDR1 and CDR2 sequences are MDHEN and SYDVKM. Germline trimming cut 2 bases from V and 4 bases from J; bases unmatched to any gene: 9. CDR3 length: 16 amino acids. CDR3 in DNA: TGTGCCAGCAGTTTAGTGGCCTCGGGACAGGCCTATGGCTACACCTTC. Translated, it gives CASSLVASGQAYGYTF.

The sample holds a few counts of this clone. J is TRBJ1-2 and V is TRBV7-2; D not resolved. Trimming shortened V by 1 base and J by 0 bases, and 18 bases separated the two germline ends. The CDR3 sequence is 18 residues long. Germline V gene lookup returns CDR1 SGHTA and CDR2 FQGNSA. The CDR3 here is CASSLGPLRTPSNYGYTF. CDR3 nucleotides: TGTGCCAGCAGCTTAGGTCCGCTCAGGACCCCGTCTAACTATGGCTACACCTTC. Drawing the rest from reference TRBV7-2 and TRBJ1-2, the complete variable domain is GAGVSQSPSNKVTEKGKDVELRCDPISGHTALYWYRQSLGQGLEFLIYFQGNSAPDKSGLPSDRFSAERTGGSVSTLTIQRTQQEDSAVYLCASSLGPLRTPSNYGYTFGSGTRLTVV.

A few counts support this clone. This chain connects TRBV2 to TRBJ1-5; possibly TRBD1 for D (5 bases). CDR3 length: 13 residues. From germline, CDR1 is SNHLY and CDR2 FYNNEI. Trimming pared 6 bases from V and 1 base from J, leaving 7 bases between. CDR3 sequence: CASRGGSNQPQHF. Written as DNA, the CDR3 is TGTGCCAGCAGGGGGGGGAGCAATCAGCCCCAGCATTTT.

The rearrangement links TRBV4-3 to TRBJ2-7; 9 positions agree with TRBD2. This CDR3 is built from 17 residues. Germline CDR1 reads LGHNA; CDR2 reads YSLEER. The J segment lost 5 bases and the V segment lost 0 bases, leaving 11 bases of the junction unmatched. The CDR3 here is CASSQDFSGTSIHEQYF. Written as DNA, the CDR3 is TGCGCCAGCAGCCAAGATTTCTCCGGGACTAGCATCCACGAGCAGTACTTC.

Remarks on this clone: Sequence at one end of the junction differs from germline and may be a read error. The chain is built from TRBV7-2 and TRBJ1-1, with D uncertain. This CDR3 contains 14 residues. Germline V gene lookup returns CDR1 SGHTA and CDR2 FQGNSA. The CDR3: CASSSPPKNAEAFF. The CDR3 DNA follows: TGTGCCAGCAGCTCGCCGCCTAAGAACGCTGAAGCTTTCTTT.

CDR3 region: CSVSDRKNTEAFF. The CDR3 DNA is TGCAGCGTTTCGGACAGAAAGAACACTGAAGCTTTCTTT. The chain carries TRBV29-1 and TRBJ1-1; D may be TRBD1 (6 bases). The V end lost 5 bases, the J end lost 1 base, and 11 bases lay between the germline ends. Germline V CDR1 and CDR2: SQVTM, ANQGSEA. The CDR3 loop spans 13 amino acids.

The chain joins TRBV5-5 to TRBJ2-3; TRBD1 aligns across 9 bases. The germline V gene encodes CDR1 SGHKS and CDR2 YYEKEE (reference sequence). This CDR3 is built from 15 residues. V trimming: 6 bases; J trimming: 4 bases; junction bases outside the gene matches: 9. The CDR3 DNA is TGTGCCAGCATTGTCTCGGGACAGGGAGCAGATACGCAGTATTTT. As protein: CASIVSGQGADTQYF.

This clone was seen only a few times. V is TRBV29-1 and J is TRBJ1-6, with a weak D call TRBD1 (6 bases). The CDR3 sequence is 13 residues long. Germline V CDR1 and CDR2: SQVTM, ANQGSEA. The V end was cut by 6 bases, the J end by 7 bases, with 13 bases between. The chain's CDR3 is CSVAGGPNSPLHF. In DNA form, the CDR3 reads TGCAGCGTCGCCGGGGGCCCCAATTCACCCCTCCACTTT.

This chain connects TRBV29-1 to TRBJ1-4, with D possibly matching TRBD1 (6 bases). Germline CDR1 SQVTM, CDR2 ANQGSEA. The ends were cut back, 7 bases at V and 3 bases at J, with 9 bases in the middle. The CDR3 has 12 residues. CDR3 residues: CSGGHPNEKLFF. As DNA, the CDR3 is TGCAGCGGGGGACACCCTAATGAAAAACTGTTTTTT.

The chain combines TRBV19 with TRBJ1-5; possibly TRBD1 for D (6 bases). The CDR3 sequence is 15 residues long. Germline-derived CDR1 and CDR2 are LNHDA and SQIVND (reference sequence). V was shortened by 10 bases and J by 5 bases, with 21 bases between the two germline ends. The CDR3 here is CATQILGGPDQPQHF. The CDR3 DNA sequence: TGTGCCACTCAAATACTCGGGGGGCCTGATCAGCCCCAGCATTTT.

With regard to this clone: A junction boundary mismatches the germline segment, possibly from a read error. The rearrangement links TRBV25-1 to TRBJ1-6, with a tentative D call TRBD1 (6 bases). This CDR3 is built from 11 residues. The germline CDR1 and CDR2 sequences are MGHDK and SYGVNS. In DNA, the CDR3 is TGTGCCAGCAGTCAGTCCGGACAGCGGTACTTT. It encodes CASSQSGQRYF.